A single sample gave rise to the 9 T cell receptor beta chains below, sequenced in a study of blood T cell repertoires in COVID-19. The method was immunoSEQ multiplex PCR; TCRdb's version includes in-frame clones alone and lacks a portion of them. Here the sample spans some 490,000 clones, approximately 83% being singletons. Sequencing was done on a sample of peripheral blood. These receptors were obtained from a human donor in a cohort sampled during active COVID-19.

This sequence joins TRBV20-1 and TRBJ2-7; 9 positions match TRBD2. There are 20 residues in the CDR3. CDR1 is DFQATT and CDR2 is SNEGSKA in the germline V gene (reference sequence). V lost 3 bases and J lost 0; bases outside the gene matches: 21. CDR3 nucleotides: TGCAGTGCTAGTCAAGGGGAGCTAGCGGGAACGATCGCCCGCTCCTACGAGCAGTACTTC. Translated: CSASQGELAGTIARSYEQYF.

The genes are TRBV28 and TRBJ2-1; the match to TRBD2 covers 9 bases. Trimming at V came to 6 bases and at J to 7 bases, leaving 13 bases not matched to a gene. This CDR3 spans 16 amino acids. Per the germline V gene, CDR1 is MDHEN and CDR2 is SYDVKM. CDR3 bases: TGTGCCAGCAGATCTAACGTTGGGACTAGCATTAATGAGCAGTTCTTC. This gives the protein CASRSNVGTSINEQFF.

V gene TRBV30 combines with J gene TRBJ2-7; 8 bases fit TRBD2. CDR3 size: 12 residues. From germline, CDR1 is GTSNPN and CDR2 SVGIG (reference sequence). The ends lost 6 bases at V and 4 bases at J; junction bases unmatched: 5. CDR3 sequence: CACWTSWYEQYF. The CDR3 coding sequence is TGTGCCTGTTGGACTAGCTGGTACGAGCAGTACTTC.

This clone was recorded only once. The gene calls are TRBV3-1 (or the pseudogene TRBV3-2) and TRBJ2-6; D call uncertain. The CDR3 runs to 16 residues. The V and J ends lost 1 base and 0 bases respectively, with 7 bases between them. CDR1 and CDR2 from the germline V gene are LGHDT and YNNKEL (reference sequence). The chain's CDR3 is CASSQGPGSGANVLTF. The CDR3 DNA reads TGTGCCAGCAGCCAAGGACCAGGCTCTGGGGCCAACGTCCTGACTTTC.

The chain couples TRBV28 to TRBJ2-7; 8 bases match TRBD2. The J segment lost 0 bases and the V segment lost 5 bases, leaving 6 bases of the junction unmatched. There are 15 residues in the CDR3. Germline V gene sequence: CDR1 MDHEN, CDR2 SYDVKM. The CDR3 DNA reads as TGTGCCAGCAGTCTAGCGGGTGGGTTCTCCTACGAGCAGTACTTC. It translates to CASSLAGGFSYEQYF. Using reference TRBV28 and TRBJ2-7 for the parts outside the CDR3, the full variable domain is DVKVTQSSRYLVKRTGEKVFLECVQDMDHENMFWYRQDPGLGLRLIYFSYDVKMKEKGDIPEGYSVSREKKERFSLILESASTNQTSMYLCASSLAGGFSYEQYFGPGTRLTVT.

This clone was counted only a few times. The chain uses TRBV28 and TRBJ1-4; D is ambiguous. CDR1 and CDR2 from the germline V gene are MDHEN and SYDVKM. V lost 6 bases, J lost 5 bases, and 4 bases lay in between. The CDR3 loop spans 11 amino acids. CDR3 coding DNA: TGTGCCAGCAGAGAGAATGAAAAACTGTTTTTT. Its translation: CASRENEKLFF. The full variable domain, rest sourced from reference TRBV28 and TRBJ1-4, is DVKVTQSSRYLVKRTGEKVFLECVQDMDHENMFWYRQDPGLGLRLIYFSYDVKMKEKGDIPEGYSVSREKKERFSLILESASTNQTSMYLCASRENEKLFFGSGTQLSVL.

This clone was found once. The V and J genes are TRBV9 and TRBJ2-3; 7 bases agree with TRBD2. In germline, CDR1 is SGDLS, CDR2 YYNGEE. The V gene end was trimmed by 4 bases and the J gene end by 0 bases; junction bases not matched to a gene: 8. This CDR3 has 16 residues. This chain's CDR3 is CASSLGAGESTDTQYF. The DNA of the CDR3 is TGTGCCAGCAGCCTAGGGGCGGGGGAGAGCACAGATACGCAGTATTTT. The whole variable domain, filled in from reference TRBV9 and TRBJ2-3, reads DSGVTQTPKHLITATGQRVTLRCSPRSGDLSVYWYQQSLDQGLQFLIQYYNGEERAKGNILERFSAQQFPDLHSELNLSSLELGDSALYFCASSLGAGESTDTQYFGPGTRLTVL.

The chain joins TRBV6-2 or TRBV6-3 to TRBJ2-7; 8 positions agree with TRBD1. Germline V gene sequence: CDR1 MNHEY, CDR2 SVGEGT. Trimming removed 4 bases from V and 2 bases from J; junction bases left unmatched: 4. This CDR3 spans 14 amino acids. In DNA, the CDR3 is TGTGCCAGCAGTTGGGCCAGGGGGCCCTACGAGCAGTACTTC. It translates to CASSWARGPYEQYF.

This chain uses TRBV6-6 with TRBJ1-5, with 8 bases aligning to TRBD1. CDR1 MNHNY and CDR2 SVGAGI come from the germline V gene (reference sequence). This CDR3 region has 14 residues. J was trimmed by 2 bases and V by 4 bases; bases with no gene match: 1. In nucleotides, the CDR3 is TGTGCCAGCAGTTCGGGACAGGGCAATCAGCCCCAGCATTTT. Protein product: CASSSGQGNQPQHF.